This T cell receptor (beta chain) originates from a study of response to subunit inactivated influenza vaccine. TCRdb reprocessed the RT-PCR reads via MiXCR and lists one record per CDR3 protein. Of around 600,000 distinct CDR3 sequences in the sample, about 11% were seen once. There are 17 residues in the CDR3. Per the germline V gene, CDR1 is KGHDR and CDR2 is SFDVKD. The V gene lost 1 base and the J gene lost 0 bases, with 14 bases spanning the gap. This clonotype was seen only a few times. The same data also went into a second study, on T cells expressing NK-cell markers. That report notes: It was by 5'RACE template switching with UMIs that TCR beta cDNA was made.

This clonotype was sampled from a man aged 50-59 years who received an inactivated influenza vaccine. The chain employs TRBV24-1 and TRBJ2-5; D not resolved. The starting material was PBMCs from blood, obtained on the day of vaccination. The DNA of the CDR3 is TGTGCCACCAGTGATTTTGCCCCAGGAAAGTACCAAGAGACCCAGTACTTC. It yields the protein CATSDFAPGKYQETQYF.